The present entry profiles one T cell receptor (beta chain) with its context. Its antigen is undetermined. A junction boundary mismatches the germline segment, possibly from a read error. The data originate from a study of vaccination effects on CD4 cells after COVID-19. Study overall: Convalescent patients (n = two) were sampled 16 days and one week prevaccination.

Antigen-specific CD4+ T cells were expanded (with viral peptide pools) by the ViraFEST assay ahead of sequencing. Isolating CD4+ T cells followed approximately ten days of culture. SARS-CoV-2 infected the person between March and December 2020, as confirmed by PCR. Cultures given an HIV-1 Nef peptide pool acted as the negative control. In the cultures, half the medium was exchanged for IL-2 medium on days 3 and 7. This CDR3 spans 15 amino acids. Germline V CDR1 and CDR2: SSHAT, FNYEAQ (reference sequence). Using immunoSEQ multiplex PCR, the repertoire was profiled, and TCRdb retains in-frame clones only, with some absent. The sample records around 53,000 clones, about 77% being singletons.

This rearrangement joins TRBV7-7 to TRBJ2-5; 10 nucleotides agree with TRBD2. The TCR sequence derives from a human donor who had a prior SARS-CoV-2 infection. The input for sequencing was CD4+ T cells from PBMCs cultured with HIV peptides, taken before COVID-19 vaccination. Documented subset: HIV-1 Nef peptide pool negative control/reference culture. This chain's CDR3 is CASSLYSGRLETQYF. The CDR3 DNA is TGTGCTAGCAGCTTATATAGCGGGAGGTTGGAGACCCAGTACTTC.